The source of this TCR beta chain is a study of blood T cells in healthy people across ages. Study observations and caveats: Higher diversity, along with more naive CD4+ cells, distinguished long-lived donors from aged donors. Investigators viewed diversity estimates from one million T cells as underestimates, the study reported.

V gave up 8 bases and J gave up 1 base; unmatched junction bases: 10. This CDR3 is built from 15 residues. The germline CDR1 and CDR2 sequences are DFQATT and SNEGSKA (reference sequence). On this clonotype: Its antigen is unknown.

A second PCR of roughly 7 to 11 cycles used a sample-barcoded 5' primer and a J-beta primer mix. Every sample produced at least 2.5 million CDR3-containing paired-end reads. TCRdb ran MiXCR on the 5' RACE reads and lists one entry per CDR3 protein. The sample contains around 1,000,000 distinct CDR3 sequences, under 30% of which appear only once. This sample also belongs to another study, concerning T cells of mothers and their children. That paper states: In unrelated and related pairs, TCR recombination output is shaped in a similar way by thymic selection.

This receptor was taken from a girl aged 2 to 10 in good health. The chain links TRBV20-1 to TRBJ2-1; 8 positions agree with TRBD2. Sequences were obtained from blood. For the CDR3, the DNA is TGCAGTACGCCAGCGGGAGTGGTATCCTACAATGAGCAGTTCTTC. Translating gives CSTPAGVVSYNEQFF.